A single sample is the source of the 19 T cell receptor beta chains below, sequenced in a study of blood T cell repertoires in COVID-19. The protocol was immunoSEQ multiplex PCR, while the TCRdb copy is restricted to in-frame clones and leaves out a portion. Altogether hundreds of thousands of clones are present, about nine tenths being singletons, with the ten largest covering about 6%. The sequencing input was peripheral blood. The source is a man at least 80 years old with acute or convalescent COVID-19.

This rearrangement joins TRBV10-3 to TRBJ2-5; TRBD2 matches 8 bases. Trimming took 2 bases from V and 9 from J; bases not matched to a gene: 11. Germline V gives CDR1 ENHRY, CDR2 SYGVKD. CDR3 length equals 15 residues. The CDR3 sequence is CAISESSGAVGAQYF. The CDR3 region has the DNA TGTGCCATCAGTGAGAGTAGCGGGGCCGTTGGGGCCCAGTACTTC.

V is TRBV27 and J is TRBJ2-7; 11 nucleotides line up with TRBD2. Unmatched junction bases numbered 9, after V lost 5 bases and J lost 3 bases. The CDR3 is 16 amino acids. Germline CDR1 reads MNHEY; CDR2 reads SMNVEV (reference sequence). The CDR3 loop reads CASSRPTSGSLYEQYF. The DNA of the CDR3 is TGTGCCAGCAGTCGACCTACTAGCGGGAGCCTCTACGAGCAGTACTTC.

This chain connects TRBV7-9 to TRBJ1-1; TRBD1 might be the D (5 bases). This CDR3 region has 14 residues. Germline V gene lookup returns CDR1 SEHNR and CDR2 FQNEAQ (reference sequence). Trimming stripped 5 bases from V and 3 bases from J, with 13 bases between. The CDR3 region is CASSLQGSDTEAFF. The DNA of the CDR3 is TGTGCCAGCAGCCTCCAGGGCTCTGACACTGAAGCTTTCTTT.

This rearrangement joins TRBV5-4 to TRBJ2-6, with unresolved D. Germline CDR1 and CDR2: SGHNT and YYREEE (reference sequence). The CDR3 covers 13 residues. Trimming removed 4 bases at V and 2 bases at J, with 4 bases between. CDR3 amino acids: CASSEAGANVLTF. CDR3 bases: TGTGCCAGCAGCGAGGCTGGGGCCAACGTCCTGACTTTC.

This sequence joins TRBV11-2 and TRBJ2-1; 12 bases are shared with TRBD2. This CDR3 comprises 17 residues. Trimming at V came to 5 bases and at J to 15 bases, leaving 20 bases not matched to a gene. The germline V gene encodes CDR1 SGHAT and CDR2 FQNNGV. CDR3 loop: CASSPGLSVTSGSGMFF. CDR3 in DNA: TGTGCCAGCAGCCCCGGCCTGTCCGTGACTAGCGGGAGTGGTATGTTCTTC.

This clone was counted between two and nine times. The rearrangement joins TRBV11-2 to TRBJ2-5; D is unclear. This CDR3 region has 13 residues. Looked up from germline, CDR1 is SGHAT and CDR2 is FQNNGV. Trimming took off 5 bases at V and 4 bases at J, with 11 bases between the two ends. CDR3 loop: CASSPRSGETQYF. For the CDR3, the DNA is TGTGCCAGCAGCCCGCGTTCAGGAGAGACCCAGTACTTC.

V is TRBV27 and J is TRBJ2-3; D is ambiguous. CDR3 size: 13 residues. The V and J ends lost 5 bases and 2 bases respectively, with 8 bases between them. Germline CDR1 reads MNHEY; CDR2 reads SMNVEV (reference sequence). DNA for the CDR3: TGTGCCAGCAGTCTAGGCCACACAGATACGCAGTATTTT. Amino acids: CASSLGHTDTQYF.

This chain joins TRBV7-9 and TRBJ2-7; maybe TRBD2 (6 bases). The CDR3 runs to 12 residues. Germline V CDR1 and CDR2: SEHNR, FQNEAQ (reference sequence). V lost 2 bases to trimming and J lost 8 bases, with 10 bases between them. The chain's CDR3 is CASSLMTSKQYF. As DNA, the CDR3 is TGTGCCAGCAGCTTAATGACTAGTAAGCAGTACTTC.

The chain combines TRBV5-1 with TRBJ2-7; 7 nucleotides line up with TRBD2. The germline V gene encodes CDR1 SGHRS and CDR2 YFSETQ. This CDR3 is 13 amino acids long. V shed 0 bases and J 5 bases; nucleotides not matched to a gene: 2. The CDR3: CASSLGLADEQYV. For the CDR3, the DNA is TGCGCCAGCAGCTTGGGACTAGCCGACGAGCAGTACGTC.

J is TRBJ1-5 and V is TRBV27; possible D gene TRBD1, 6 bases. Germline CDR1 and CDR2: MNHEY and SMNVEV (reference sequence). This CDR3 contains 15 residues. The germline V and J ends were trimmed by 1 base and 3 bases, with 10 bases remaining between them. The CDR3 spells CASSLYGQPNQPQHF. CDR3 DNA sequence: TGTGCCAGCAGTTTATACGGACAGCCCAATCAGCCCCAGCATTTT.

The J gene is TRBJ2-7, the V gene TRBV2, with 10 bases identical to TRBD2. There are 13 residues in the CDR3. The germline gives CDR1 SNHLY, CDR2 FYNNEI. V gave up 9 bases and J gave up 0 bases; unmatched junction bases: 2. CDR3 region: CARRTSGSYEQYV. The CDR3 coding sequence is TGTGCCAGGCGGACTAGCGGCTCCTACGAGCAGTACGTC.

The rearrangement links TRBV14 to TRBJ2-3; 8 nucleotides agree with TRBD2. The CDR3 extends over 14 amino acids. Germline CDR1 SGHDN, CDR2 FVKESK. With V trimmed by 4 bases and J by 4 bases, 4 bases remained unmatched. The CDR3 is CASSPGLDADTQYF. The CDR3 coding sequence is TGTGCCAGCAGCCCGGGACTAGATGCAGATACGCAGTATTTT.

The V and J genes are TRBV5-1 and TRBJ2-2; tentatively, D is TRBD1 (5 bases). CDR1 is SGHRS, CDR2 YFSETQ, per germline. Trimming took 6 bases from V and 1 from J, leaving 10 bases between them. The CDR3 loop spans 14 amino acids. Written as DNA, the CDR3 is TGCGCCAGCAAGTCCAGGGAGAACACCGGGGAGCTGTTTTTT. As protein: CASKSRENTGELFF.

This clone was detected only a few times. CDR3 in amino acids: CASSRSDTGELFF. The CDR3 bases are TGTGCCAGCAGCAGGTCGGACACCGGGGAGCTGTTTTTT. The rearrangement uses TRBV28 and TRBJ2-2; D gene ambiguous. Germline CDR1 is MDHEN and CDR2 is SYDVKM. The CDR3 is 13 residues long. With 6 bases removed from V and 3 bases from J, the gap between germline ends came to 8 bases.

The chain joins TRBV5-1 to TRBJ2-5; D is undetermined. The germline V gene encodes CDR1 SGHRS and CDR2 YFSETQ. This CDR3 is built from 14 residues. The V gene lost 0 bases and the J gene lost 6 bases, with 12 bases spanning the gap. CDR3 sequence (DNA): TGCGCCAGCAGCTTGGTGTCGGGTACGAAGACCCAGTACTTC. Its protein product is CASSLVSGTKTQYF.

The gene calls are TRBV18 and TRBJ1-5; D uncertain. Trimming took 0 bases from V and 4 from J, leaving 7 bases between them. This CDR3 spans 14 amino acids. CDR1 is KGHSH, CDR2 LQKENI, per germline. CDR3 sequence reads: CASSPPNRNQPQHF. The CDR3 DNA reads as TGTGCCAGCTCACCACCGAACAGAAATCAGCCCCAGCATTTT.

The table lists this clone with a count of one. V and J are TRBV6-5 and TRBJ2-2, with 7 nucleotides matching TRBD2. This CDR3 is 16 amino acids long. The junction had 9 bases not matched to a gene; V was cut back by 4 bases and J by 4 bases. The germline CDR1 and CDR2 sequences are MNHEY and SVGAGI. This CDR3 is CASSSQAGVPTGELFF. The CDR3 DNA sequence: TGTGCCAGCAGTTCACAGGCGGGAGTCCCCACCGGGGAGCTGTTTTTT.

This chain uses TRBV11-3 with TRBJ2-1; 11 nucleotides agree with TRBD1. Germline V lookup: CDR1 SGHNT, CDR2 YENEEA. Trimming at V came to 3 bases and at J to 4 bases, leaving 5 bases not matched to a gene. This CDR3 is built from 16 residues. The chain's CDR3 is CASSFYGTGGYNEQFF. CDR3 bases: TGTGCCAGCAGCTTTTATGGGACAGGGGGATACAATGAGCAGTTCTTC.

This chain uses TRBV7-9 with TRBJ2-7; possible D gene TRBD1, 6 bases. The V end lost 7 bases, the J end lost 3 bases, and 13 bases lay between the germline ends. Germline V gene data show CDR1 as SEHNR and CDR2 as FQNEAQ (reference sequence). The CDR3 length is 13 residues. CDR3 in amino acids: CASTKRGGYEQYF. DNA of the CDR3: TGTGCCAGCACCAAGAGAGGGGGCTACGAGCAGTACTTC.